This T cell receptor (beta chain) was sequenced in a study of blood T cell repertoires in COVID-19. Data came from immunoSEQ multiplex PCR; TCRdb stores just in-frame clones and leaves some out. The table records fewer than 450,000 clones, around 91% of them present only once. CDR1 SGDLS and CDR2 YYNGEE come from the germline V gene. This CDR3 has 16 residues. The V and J ends lost 4 bases and 8 bases respectively, with 19 bases between them. The sequenced material came from peripheral blood. The rearrangement joins TRBV9 to TRBJ1-6, with D hard to call. This receptor was obtained from a woman younger than 35 who had recovered from COVID-19. The CDR3 DNA reads TGTGCCAGCAGCTACGCGATCTTAAGCCTTGATTCACCCCTCCACTTT. Protein sequence: CASSYAILSLDSPLHF.